The clone carrying this T cell receptor (beta chain) appeared a few times. What it binds is unknown. The data derive from a study of T-cell reconstitution after alpha-beta-depleted transplantation in children. Preparing the TCRbeta library involved the use of unique molecular identifiers. MiXCR was run by TCRdb on the PCR reads, yielding one entry per CDR3 protein. The repertoire holds about 830,000 distinct CDR3 sequences, with approximately 15% as singletons. This CDR3 contains 13 residues. Germline CDR1 SGHRS, CDR2 YFSETQ. The V segment lost 3 bases and the J segment 3 bases; nucleotides outside the gene matches: 2. Study results and limitations: The authors attributed T-cell counts and diversity one year after transplant mostly to newly produced T cells. Expanded clones from the graft, numbering several hundred, reportedly supplied alpha-beta T cells about two months after transplant. Some patients' high day-60 TCRbeta diversity was attributed to recipient cells surviving conditioning.

This receptor was identified in a male patient aged 10 to 17 who had a stem cell transplant for acute lymphoblastic leukemia, so the T cells may come from the graft donor. Specimen: PBMCs, mostly from graft donor cells, collected 360 days after TCRalphabeta/CD19-depleted stem cell transplant. The genes are TRBV5-1 and TRBJ2-5, with TRBD1 matching 7 bases. CDR3 DNA sequence: TGCGCCAGCAGCTGGACAGGAAAAGAGACCCAGTACTTC. Encoded protein: CASSWTGKETQYF.